This T cell receptor (beta chain) was recorded in a study of cytomegalovirus exposure and HLA in healthy donors. V lost 7 bases to trimming and J lost 5 bases, with 11 bases between them. Germline V gives CDR1 LNHDA, CDR2 SQIVND (reference sequence). CDR3 length equals 13 residues. PCR amplification relied on 60 Vbeta primers (plus 13 Jbeta primers). Here immunoSEQ multiplex PCR was the method, and the copy in TCRdb shows in-frame clones only, minus some. The sample includes 100,000 to 150,000 clones, around 80% seen only once; the top ten take about 1.8%. Whole-study findings and limits: Most CMV-associated TCR beta chains were later found to appear HLA-restricted.

This clone was seen a handful of times. Its target is not known. This sequence was found in a woman aged 40 to 50 in good health and CMV-seronegative. The material sequenced was PBMCs. The chain joins TRBV19 to TRBJ2-2; D possibly corresponds to TRBD1 (7 bases). This chain's CDR3 is CASTQGGTGELFF. The DNA for the CDR3 is TGTGCCAGTACCCAGGGGGGTACCGGGGAGCTGTTTTTT.